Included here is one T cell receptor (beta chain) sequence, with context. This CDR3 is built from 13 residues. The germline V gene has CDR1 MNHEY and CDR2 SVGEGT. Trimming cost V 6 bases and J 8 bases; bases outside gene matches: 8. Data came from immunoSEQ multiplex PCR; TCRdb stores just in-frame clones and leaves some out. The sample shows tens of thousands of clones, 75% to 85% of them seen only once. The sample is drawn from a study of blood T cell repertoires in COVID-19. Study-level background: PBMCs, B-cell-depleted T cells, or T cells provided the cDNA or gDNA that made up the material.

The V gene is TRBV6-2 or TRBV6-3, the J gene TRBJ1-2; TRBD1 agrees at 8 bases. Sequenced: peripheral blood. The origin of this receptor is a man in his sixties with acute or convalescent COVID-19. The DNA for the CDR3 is TGTGCCAGCAGCCCCGGACAGGGTTGGGGCTACACCTTC. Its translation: CASSPGQGWGYTF.